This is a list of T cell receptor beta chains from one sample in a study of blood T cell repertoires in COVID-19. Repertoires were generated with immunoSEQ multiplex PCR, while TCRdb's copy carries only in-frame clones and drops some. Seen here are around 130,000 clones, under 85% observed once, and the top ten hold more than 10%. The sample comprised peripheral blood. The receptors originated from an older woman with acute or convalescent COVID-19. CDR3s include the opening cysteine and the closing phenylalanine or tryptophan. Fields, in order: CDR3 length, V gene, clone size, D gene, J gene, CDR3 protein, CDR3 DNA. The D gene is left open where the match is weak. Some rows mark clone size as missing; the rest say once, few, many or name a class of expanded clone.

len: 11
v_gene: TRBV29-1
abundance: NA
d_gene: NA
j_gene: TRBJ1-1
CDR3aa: CSVVRGVEAFF
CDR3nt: TGCAGCGTCGTACGGGGGGTGGAGGCTTTCTTT

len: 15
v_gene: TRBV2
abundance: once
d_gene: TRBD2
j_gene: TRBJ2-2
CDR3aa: CASKELAGVTGELFF
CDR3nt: TGTGCCTCAAAGGAGCTAGCGGGGGTCACCGGGGAGCTGTTTTTT

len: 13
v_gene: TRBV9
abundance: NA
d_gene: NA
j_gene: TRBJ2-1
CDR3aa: CASSVGWGVEQFF
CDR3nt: TGTGCCAGCAGCGTAGGCTGGGGGGTAGAGCAGTTCTTC

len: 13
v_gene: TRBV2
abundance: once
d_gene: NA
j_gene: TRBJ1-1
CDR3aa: CASSVDSIAEAFF
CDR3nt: TGTGCCAGCAGTGTAGACAGTATCGCTGAAGCTTTCTTT

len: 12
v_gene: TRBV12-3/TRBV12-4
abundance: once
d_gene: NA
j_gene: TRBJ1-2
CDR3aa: CASSLAGHGYTF
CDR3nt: TGTGCCAGCAGTTTGGCAGGGCATGGCTACACCTTC

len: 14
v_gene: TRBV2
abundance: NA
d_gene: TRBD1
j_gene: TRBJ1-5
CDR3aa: CASSPGQYNQPQHF
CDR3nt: TGTGCCAGCAGTCCGGGACAGTATAATCAGCCCCAGCATTTT

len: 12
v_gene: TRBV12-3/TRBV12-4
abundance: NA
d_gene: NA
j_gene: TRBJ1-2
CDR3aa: CASSLRSYGYTF
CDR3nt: TGTGCCAGCAGTTTGAGGAGCTATGGCTACACCTTC

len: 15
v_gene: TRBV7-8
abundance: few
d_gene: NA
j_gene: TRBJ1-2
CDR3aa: CASTVGGGKVRGYTF
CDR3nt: TGTGCCAGCACCGTAGGTGGAGGGAAGGTTAGAGGCTACACCTTC

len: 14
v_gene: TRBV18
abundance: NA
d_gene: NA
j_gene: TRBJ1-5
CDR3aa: CASSTQGKNQPQHF
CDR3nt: TGTGCCAGCTCAACTCAGGGGAAGAATCAGCCCCAGCATTTT

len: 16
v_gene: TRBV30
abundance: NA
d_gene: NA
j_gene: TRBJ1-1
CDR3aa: CAWSDPLREGSTEAFF
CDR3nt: TGTGCCTGGAGTGACCCCCTTAGGGAGGGTTCCACTGAAGCTTTCTTT

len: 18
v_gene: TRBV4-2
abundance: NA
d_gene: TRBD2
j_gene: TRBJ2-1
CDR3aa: CASSVGTSGGVSYNEQFF
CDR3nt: TGTGCCAGCAGCGTAGGGACTAGCGGGGGAGTCTCCTACAATGAGCAGTTCTTC

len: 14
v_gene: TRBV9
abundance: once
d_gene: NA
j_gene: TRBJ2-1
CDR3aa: CASSVGGNNNEQFF
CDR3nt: TGTGCCAGCAGCGTAGGCGGCAATAACAATGAGCAGTTCTTC

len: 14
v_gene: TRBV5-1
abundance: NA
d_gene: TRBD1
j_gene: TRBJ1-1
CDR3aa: CASSLVTGQGEAFF
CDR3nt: TGCGCCAGCAGCTTGGTAACGGGACAGGGCGAAGCTTTCTTT

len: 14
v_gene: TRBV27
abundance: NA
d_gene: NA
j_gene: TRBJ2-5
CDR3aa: CASSPRTVQETQYF
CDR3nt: TGTGCCAGCAGTCCCCGGACAGTCCAAGAGACCCAGTACTTC

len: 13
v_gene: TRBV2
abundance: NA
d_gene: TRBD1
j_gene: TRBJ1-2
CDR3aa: CASPGTGGTGYTF
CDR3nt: TGTGCCAGCCCAGGGACAGGGGGAACTGGCTACACCTTC

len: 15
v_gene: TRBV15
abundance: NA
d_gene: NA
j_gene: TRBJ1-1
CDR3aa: CATSRGRAGDTEAFF
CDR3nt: TGTGCCACCAGCAGAGGGAGGGCCGGGGACACTGAAGCTTTCTTT

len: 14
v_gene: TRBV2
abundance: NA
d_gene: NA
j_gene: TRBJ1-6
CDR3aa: CASKEGSYNSPLHF
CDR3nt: TGTGCCAGCAAGGAGGGCTCCTATAATTCACCCCTCCACTTT

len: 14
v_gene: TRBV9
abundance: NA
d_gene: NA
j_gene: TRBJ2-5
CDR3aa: CASSVGMGAETQYF
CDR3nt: TGTGCCAGCAGCGTAGGCATGGGCGCAGAGACCCAGTACTTC